The sequence of this T cell receptor beta chain was determined in a study of blood T cell repertoires in COVID-19. TCRdb's copy holds only in-frame clones and misses some; the assay was immunoSEQ multiplex PCR. This sample has roughly 300,000 clones, with about nine tenths found just once. Germline V gene sequence: CDR1 LGHDT, CDR2 YNNKEL (reference sequence). The CDR3 has 14 amino acids. Trimming took 2 bases from V and 4 from J; bases not matched to a gene: 2. Worth noting for this clone: The same CDR3 arises from other DNA sequences in this sample as well.

The chain is built from TRBV3-1 (or the pseudogene TRBV3-2) and TRBJ1-5; 7 nucleotides match TRBD1. Sequencing was carried out using PBMCs or T cells enriched from blood (not recorded which). The TCR originated in a woman in her thirties who had recovered from COVID-19. CDR3 coding DNA: TGTGCCAGCAGCCAAAGACAGGGAAATCAGCCCCAGCATTTT. Translation gives CASSQRQGNQPQHF.